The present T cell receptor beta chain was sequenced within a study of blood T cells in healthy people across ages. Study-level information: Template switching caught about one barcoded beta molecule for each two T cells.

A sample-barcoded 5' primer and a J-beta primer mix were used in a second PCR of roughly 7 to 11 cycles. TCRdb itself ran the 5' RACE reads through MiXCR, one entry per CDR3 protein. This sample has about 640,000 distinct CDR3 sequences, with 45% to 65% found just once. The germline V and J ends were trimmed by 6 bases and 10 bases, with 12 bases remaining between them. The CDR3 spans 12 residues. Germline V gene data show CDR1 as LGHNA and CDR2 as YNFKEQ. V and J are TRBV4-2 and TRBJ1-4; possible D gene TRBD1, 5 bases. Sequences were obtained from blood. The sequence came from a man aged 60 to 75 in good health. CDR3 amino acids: CASRESGGKLFF. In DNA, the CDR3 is TGTGCCAGCAGAGAAAGCGGGGGAAAACTGTTTTTT.